This is a list of T cell receptor beta chains from one sample in a study of blood T cell repertoires in COVID-19. The data were produced by immunoSEQ multiplex PCR, yet TCRdb's version contains in-frame clones alone and is incomplete. This sample carries 50,000 to 80,000 clones, approximately 92% of them seen once, and the ten largest clones take about 9.1%. Sequenced sample: peripheral blood. The receptors here all came from a woman aged 80 or over with active COVID-19. The CDR3 runs from the conserved cysteine through the conserved F or W. The D gene is left open where the match is weak. Size values are once, few and many counts, or a class for expanded clones, and some rows have none.

j_gene: TRBJ1-6; abundance: -; v_gene: TRBV2; d_gene: -; CDR3aa: CASSAGGRTNSPLHF; CDR3nt: TGTGCCAGCAGTGCAGGAGGACGGACTAATTCACCCCTCCACTTT
j_gene: TRBJ2-2; abundance: -; v_gene: TRBV5-8; d_gene: TRBD2; CDR3aa: CASSNDAAGDTGELFF; CDR3nt: TGTGCCAGCAGCAACGACGCAGCGGGAGACACCGGGGAGCTGTTTTTT
j_gene: TRBJ2-1; abundance: -; v_gene: TRBV24-1; d_gene: -; CDR3aa: CATRAATYNEQFF; CDR3nt: TGTGCCACCAGAGCCGCCACCTACAATGAGCAGTTCTTC
j_gene: TRBJ1-1; abundance: -; v_gene: TRBV6-5; d_gene: -; CDR3aa: CASDSDARWDTEAFF; CDR3nt: TGTGCCAGCGACAGCGACGCCAGGTGGGACACTGAAGCTTTCTTT
j_gene: TRBJ2-1; abundance: few; v_gene: TRBV5-4; d_gene: TRBD2; CDR3aa: CASSFASGLSYNEQFF; CDR3nt: TGTGCCAGCAGCTTTGCTAGCGGTCTCTCTTACAATGAGCAGTTCTTC
j_gene: TRBJ1-1; abundance: -; v_gene: TRBV3-1/TRBV3-2; d_gene: -; CDR3aa: CASSSGTINTEAFF; CDR3nt: TGTGCCAGCAGTTCCGGGACAATAAACACTGAAGCTTTCTTT
j_gene: TRBJ2-2; abundance: -; v_gene: TRBV5-1; d_gene: TRBD1; CDR3aa: CASSKRTGANTGELFF; CDR3nt: TGCGCCAGCAGCAAAAGGACAGGGGCGAACACCGGGGAGCTGTTTTTT
j_gene: TRBJ2-5; abundance: once; v_gene: TRBV5-1; d_gene: TRBD2; CDR3aa: CASSLAPSGGGRSQVQYF; CDR3nt: TGCGCCAGCAGCTTGGCCCCTAGCGGGGGGGGGAGAAGTCAGGTCCAGTACTTC
j_gene: TRBJ1-4; abundance: -; v_gene: TRBV5-4; d_gene: -; CDR3aa: CASSPDRSEKLFF; CDR3nt: TGTGCCAGCAGCCCGGACAGAAGTGAAAAACTGTTTTTT
j_gene: TRBJ2-6; abundance: -; v_gene: TRBV5-1; d_gene: TRBD1; CDR3aa: CASSRGDSNSGANVLTF; CDR3nt: TGCGCCAGCAGCCGAGGGGACAGTAACTCTGGGGCCAACGTCCTGACTTTC
j_gene: TRBJ1-5; abundance: -; v_gene: TRBV3-1/TRBV3-2; d_gene: -; CDR3aa: CASSQAPQSNQPQHF; CDR3nt: TGTGCCAGCAGCCAGGCCCCCCAGAGCAATCAGCCCCAGCATTTT
j_gene: TRBJ2-2; abundance: -; v_gene: TRBV24-1; d_gene: -; CDR3aa: CATSLGVQSTGELFF; CDR3nt: TGTGCCACGTCCCTCGGGGTTCAGAGCACCGGGGAGCTGTTTTTT
j_gene: TRBJ2-7; abundance: -; v_gene: TRBV10-2; d_gene: TRBD2; CDR3aa: CASSVPPSGSPYEQYF; CDR3nt: TGCGCCAGCAGTGTTCCCCCTAGCGGGAGTCCCTACGAGCAGTACTTC
j_gene: TRBJ1-4; abundance: -; v_gene: TRBV19; d_gene: TRBD1; CDR3aa: CASSPPGTGGQSLFF; CDR3nt: TGTGCCAGTAGTCCTCCGGGGACAGGGGGGCAATCTCTGTTTTTT
j_gene: TRBJ1-1; abundance: -; v_gene: TRBV28; d_gene: -; CDR3aa: CASSLGGDTEAFF; CDR3nt: TGTGCCAGCAGTTTAGGGGGGGACACTGAAGCTTTCTTT
j_gene: TRBJ2-7; abundance: once; v_gene: TRBV29-1; d_gene: TRBD1; CDR3aa: CSGDRGGEQYF; CDR3nt: TGCAGCGGGGACAGGGGTGGCGAGCAGTACTTC
j_gene: TRBJ2-1; abundance: -; v_gene: TRBV6-4; d_gene: TRBD2; CDR3aa: CASSEYGLAGNNEQFF; CDR3nt: TGTGCCAGCAGTGAATACGGACTAGCGGGAAACAATGAGCAGTTCTTC
j_gene: TRBJ2-1; abundance: -; v_gene: TRBV5-6; d_gene: -; CDR3aa: CASNLGGGWDEQFF; CDR3nt: TGTGCCAGCAACTTAGGAGGGGGCTGGGATGAGCAGTTCTTC
j_gene: TRBJ2-7; abundance: -; v_gene: TRBV20-1; d_gene: -; CDR3aa: CSVQGSPHF; CDR3nt: TGCAGCGTTCAGGGGAGCCCCCACTTC
j_gene: TRBJ2-1; abundance: once; v_gene: TRBV10-2; d_gene: TRBD2; CDR3aa: CASSAASGGAYNEQFF; CDR3nt: TGCGCCAGCAGTGCTGCTAGCGGGGGGGCTTACAATGAGCAGTTCTTC
j_gene: TRBJ2-7; abundance: -; v_gene: TRBV28; d_gene: -; CDR3aa: CASSLGGRGKGYEQYF; CDR3nt: TGTGCCAGCAGTCTCGGTGGTAGGGGGAAGGGGTACGAGCAGTACTTC
j_gene: TRBJ2-7; abundance: -; v_gene: TRBV23-1; d_gene: -; CDR3aa: CASTAEPAYEQYF; CDR3nt: TGCGCCAGCACCGCCGAGCCCGCCTACGAGCAGTACTTC
j_gene: TRBJ1-5; abundance: -; v_gene: TRBV28; d_gene: -; CDR3aa: CASSLPTGSNQPQHF; CDR3nt: TGTGCCAGCAGTTTGCCCACAGGTAGCAATCAGCCCCAGCATTTT
j_gene: TRBJ2-1; abundance: -; v_gene: TRBV5-1; d_gene: TRBD2; CDR3aa: CASSLVPSGNNEQFF; CDR3nt: TGCGCCAGCAGCTTGGTTCCTAGCGGGAACAATGAGCAGTTCTTC
j_gene: TRBJ2-7; abundance: -; v_gene: TRBV27; d_gene: TRBD1; CDR3aa: CASRRVGQETVEQYF; CDR3nt: TGTGCCAGCAGGCGTGTCGGACAGGAGACGGTTGAGCAGTACTTC
j_gene: TRBJ2-2; abundance: once; v_gene: TRBV7-9; d_gene: TRBD2; CDR3aa: CASRAGTSAGELFF; CDR3nt: TGTGCCAGCAGAGCCGGGACTAGCGCCGGGGAGCTGTTTTTT
j_gene: TRBJ2-2; abundance: few; v_gene: TRBV6-5; d_gene: -; CDR3aa: CASSYVRGIGELFF; CDR3nt: TGTGCCAGCAGTTACGTAAGGGGTATCGGGGAGCTGTTTTTT
j_gene: TRBJ2-3; abundance: -; v_gene: TRBV27; d_gene: TRBD2; CDR3aa: CASRGLAFSTDTQYF; CDR3nt: TGTGCCAGCAGGGGACTAGCGTTTAGCACAGATACGCAGTATTTT
j_gene: TRBJ1-2; abundance: -; v_gene: TRBV28; d_gene: -; CDR3aa: CASRAPREESYGYTF; CDR3nt: TGTGCCAGCAGAGCCCCACGGGAAGAGTCCTATGGCTACACCTTC
j_gene: TRBJ1-4; abundance: -; v_gene: TRBV5-4; d_gene: TRBD1; CDR3aa: CASSPGGQGITNEKLFF; CDR3nt: TGTGCCAGCAGCCCAGGGGGACAGGGGATCACTAATGAAAAACTGTTTTTT
j_gene: TRBJ2-1; abundance: -; v_gene: TRBV10-3; d_gene: -; CDR3aa: CAIRETSGLGGEQFF; CDR3nt: TGTGCCATCAGAGAGACATCGGGACTGGGCGGTGAGCAGTTCTTC
j_gene: TRBJ2-3; abundance: -; v_gene: TRBV4-1; d_gene: TRBD2; CDR3aa: CASSRGLAESTDTQYF; CDR3nt: TGCGCCAGCAGCCGGGGACTAGCGGAAAGCACAGATACGCAGTATTTT
j_gene: TRBJ2-1; abundance: -; v_gene: TRBV7-9; d_gene: TRBD2; CDR3aa: CASSPIPLGGLAGGPLEFF; CDR3nt: TGTGCCAGCTCTCCGATCCCTTTAGGGGGGCTAGCGGGAGGGCCCTTAGAGTTCTTC
j_gene: TRBJ1-6; abundance: -; v_gene: TRBV3-1/TRBV3-2; d_gene: -; CDR3aa: CASRRSAGASGSPLHF; CDR3nt: TGTGCCAGCAGGAGAAGCGCGGGGGCAAGCGGTTCACCCCTCCACTTT
j_gene: TRBJ1-5; abundance: -; v_gene: TRBV27; d_gene: TRBD1; CDR3aa: CASSPMTGVINQPQHF; CDR3nt: TGTGCCAGCAGTCCCATGACAGGGGTAATCAATCAGCCCCAGCATTTT
j_gene: TRBJ2-5; abundance: -; v_gene: TRBV18; d_gene: TRBD2; CDR3aa: CASSPPSSGRGETQYF; CDR3nt: TGTGCCAGCTCACCACCCTCTAGCGGGAGAGGGGAGACCCAGTACTTC
j_gene: TRBJ2-7; abundance: -; v_gene: TRBV10-3; d_gene: TRBD2; CDR3aa: CAISEISASGSLEQYF; CDR3nt: TGTGCCATCAGTGAGATTTCGGCTAGCGGGAGTCTCGAGCAGTACTTC
j_gene: TRBJ2-1; abundance: -; v_gene: TRBV18; d_gene: -; CDR3aa: CASSPASMLANEQFF; CDR3nt: TGTGCCAGCTCACCCGCTAGCATGTTGGCCAATGAGCAGTTCTTC
j_gene: TRBJ1-1; abundance: -; v_gene: TRBV19; d_gene: TRBD1; CDR3aa: CASSTRDSTRAFF; CDR3nt: TGTGCCAGTAGTACCCGGGACAGTACGCGAGCTTTCTTT
j_gene: TRBJ2-7; abundance: once; v_gene: TRBV28; d_gene: -; CDR3aa: CASRRGPWVQEVVFSSYEQYF; CDR3nt: TGTGCCAGCCGCCGTGGCCCCTGGGTTCAGGAGGTGGTTTTCAGCTCCTACGAGCAGTACTTC
j_gene: TRBJ1-1; abundance: once; v_gene: TRBV7-2; d_gene: -; CDR3aa: CASSSIGGTEAFF; CDR3nt: TGTGCCAGCAGCTCCATAGGGGGAACTGAAGCTTTCTTT
j_gene: TRBJ2-1; abundance: -; v_gene: TRBV2; d_gene: TRBD2; CDR3aa: CASSTSGGRNEQFF; CDR3nt: TGTGCCAGCTCCACTAGCGGGGGAAGGAATGAGCAGTTCTTC
j_gene: TRBJ1-1; abundance: -; v_gene: TRBV7-2; d_gene: -; CDR3aa: CASQKGITEAFF; CDR3nt: TGTGCCAGTCAAAAGGGGATTACTGAAGCTTTCTTT
j_gene: TRBJ1-1; abundance: -; v_gene: TRBV18; d_gene: -; CDR3aa: CASSPGAVMNTEAFF; CDR3nt: TGTGCCAGCTCACCGGGCGCAGTCATGAACACTGAAGCTTTCTTT
j_gene: TRBJ2-5; abundance: -; v_gene: TRBV5-4; d_gene: TRBD1; CDR3aa: CASSPRTGIETQYF; CDR3nt: TGTGCCAGCAGCCCACGGACAGGGATCGAGACCCAGTACTTC
j_gene: TRBJ1-2; abundance: -; v_gene: TRBV5-6; d_gene: -; CDR3aa: CASSLGPRSDGYTF; CDR3nt: TGTGCCAGCAGCTTGGGCCCCCGGAGTGATGGCTACACCTTC
j_gene: TRBJ2-3; abundance: -; v_gene: TRBV5-6; d_gene: -; CDR3aa: CASSLGGGASTDTQYF; CDR3nt: TGTGCCAGCAGCCTGGGAGGGGGGGCGAGCACAGATACGCAGTATTTT
j_gene: TRBJ2-1; abundance: -; v_gene: TRBV29-1; d_gene: TRBD2; CDR3aa: CSVKASGGYNEQFF; CDR3nt: TGCAGCGTTAAGGCTAGCGGGGGCTACAATGAGCAGTTCTTC
j_gene: TRBJ2-7; abundance: -; v_gene: TRBV18; d_gene: TRBD1; CDR3aa: CASSPRTGEVYEQYF; CDR3nt: TGTGCCAGCTCACCCCGGACAGGGGAAGTCTACGAGCAGTACTTC
j_gene: TRBJ2-3; abundance: -; v_gene: TRBV6-5; d_gene: -; CDR3aa: CATRVGGRDTQYF; CDR3nt: TGTGCCACCCGGGTAGGGGGAAGAGATACGCAGTATTTT
j_gene: TRBJ2-5; abundance: -; v_gene: TRBV7-2; d_gene: -; CDR3aa: CASSLGGSQETQYF; CDR3nt: TGTGCCAGCAGCTTAGGCGGATCGCAAGAGACCCAGTACTTC
j_gene: TRBJ1-2; abundance: -; v_gene: TRBV6-5; d_gene: TRBD1; CDR3aa: CASRTGSNYGYTF; CDR3nt: TGTGCCAGCAGGACAGGGTCTAACTATGGCTACACCTTC
j_gene: TRBJ2-7; abundance: -; v_gene: TRBV5-4; d_gene: -; CDR3aa: CASKQGGENYEQYF; CDR3nt: TGTGCCAGCAAACAGGGGGGGGAAAATTACGAGCAGTACTTC
j_gene: TRBJ2-5; abundance: -; v_gene: TRBV6-2/TRBV6-3; d_gene: -; CDR3aa: CASSYSGSPAQYF; CDR3nt: TGTGCCAGCAGTTACTCGGGCTCCCCCGCCCAGTACTTC
j_gene: TRBJ2-1; abundance: -; v_gene: TRBV5-6; d_gene: -; CDR3aa: CASTTGAGGTRYNEQFF; CDR3nt: TGTGCCAGCACCACAGGGGCGGGGGGCACCCGTTACAATGAGCAGTTCTTC
j_gene: TRBJ2-7; abundance: -; v_gene: TRBV6-1; d_gene: TRBD2; CDR3aa: CASSGAGTSGVQSSYEQYF; CDR3nt: TGTGCCAGCAGTGGCGCCGGGACTAGCGGGGTTCAAAGCTCCTACGAGCAGTACTTC
j_gene: TRBJ2-3; abundance: once; v_gene: TRBV6-5; d_gene: TRBD2; CDR3aa: CASRNRGGPDTQYF; CDR3nt: TGTGCCAGCAGAAACCGGGGGGGGCCAGATACGCAGTATTTT
j_gene: TRBJ2-3; abundance: -; v_gene: TRBV19; d_gene: TRBD2; CDR3aa: CASRKGGEDTQYF; CDR3nt: TGTGCCAGTAGGAAGGGAGGGGAAGATACGCAGTATTTT